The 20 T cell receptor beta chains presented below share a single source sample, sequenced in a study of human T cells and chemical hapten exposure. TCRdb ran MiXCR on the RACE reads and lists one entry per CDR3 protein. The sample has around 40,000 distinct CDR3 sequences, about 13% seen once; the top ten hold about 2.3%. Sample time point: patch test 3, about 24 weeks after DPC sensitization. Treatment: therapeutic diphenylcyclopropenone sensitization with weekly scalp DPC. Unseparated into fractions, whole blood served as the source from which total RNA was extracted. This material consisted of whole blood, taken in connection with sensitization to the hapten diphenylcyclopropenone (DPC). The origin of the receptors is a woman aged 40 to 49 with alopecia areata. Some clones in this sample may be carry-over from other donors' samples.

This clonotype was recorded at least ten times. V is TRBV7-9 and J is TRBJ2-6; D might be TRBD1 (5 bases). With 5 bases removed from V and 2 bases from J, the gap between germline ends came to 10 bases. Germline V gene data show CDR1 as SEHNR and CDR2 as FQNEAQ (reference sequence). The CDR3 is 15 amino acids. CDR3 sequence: CASSVWGTGANVLTF. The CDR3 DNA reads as TGTGCCAGCAGCGTATGGGGCACTGGGGCCAACGTCCTGACTTTC.

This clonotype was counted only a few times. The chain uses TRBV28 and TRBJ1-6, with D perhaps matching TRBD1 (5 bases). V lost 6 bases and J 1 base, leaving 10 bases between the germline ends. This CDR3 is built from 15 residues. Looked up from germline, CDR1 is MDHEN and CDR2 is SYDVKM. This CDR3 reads CASRSQGSYNSPLHF. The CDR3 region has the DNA TGTGCCAGCAGATCCCAGGGTTCCTATAATTCACCCCTCCACTTT.

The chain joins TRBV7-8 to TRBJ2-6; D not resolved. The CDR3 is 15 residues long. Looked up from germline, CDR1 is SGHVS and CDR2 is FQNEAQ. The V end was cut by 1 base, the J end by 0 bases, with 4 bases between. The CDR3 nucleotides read TGTGCCAGCAGCTTAGGGGGCTCTGGGGCCAACGTCCTGACTTTC. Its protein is CASSLGGSGANVLTF.

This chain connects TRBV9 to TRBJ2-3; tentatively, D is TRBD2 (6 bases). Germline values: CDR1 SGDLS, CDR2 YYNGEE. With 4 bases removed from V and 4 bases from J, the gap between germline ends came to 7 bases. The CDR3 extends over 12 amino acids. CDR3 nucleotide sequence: TGTGCCAGCAGCCCGGGGGCAGATACGCAGTATTTT. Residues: CASSPGADTQYF.

CDR3 loop: CASSLRGQGREQYF. In DNA form, the CDR3 reads TGTGCCAGCAGTTTACGGGGACAGGGACGAGAGCAGTACTTC. The V and J genes are TRBV28 and TRBJ2-7; 9 bases align to TRBD1. CDR1 and CDR2 (germline): MDHEN, SYDVKM. CDR3 length: 14 amino acids. Trimming at V came to 2 bases and at J to 7 bases, leaving 6 bases not matched to a gene.

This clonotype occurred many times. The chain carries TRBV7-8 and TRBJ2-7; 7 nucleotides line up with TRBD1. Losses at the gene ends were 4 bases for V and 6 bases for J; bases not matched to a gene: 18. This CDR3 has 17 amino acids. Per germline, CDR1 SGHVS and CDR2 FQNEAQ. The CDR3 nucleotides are TGTGCCAGCAGCTCCTTTTCTTGGGGGACAGAACCCTCCGAGCAGTACTTC. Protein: CASSSFSWGTEPSEQYF.

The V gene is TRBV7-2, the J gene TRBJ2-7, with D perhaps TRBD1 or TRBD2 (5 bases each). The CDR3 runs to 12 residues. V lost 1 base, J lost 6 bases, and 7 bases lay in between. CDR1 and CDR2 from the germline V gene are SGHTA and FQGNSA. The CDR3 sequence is CASSLGGTEQYF. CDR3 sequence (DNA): TGTGCCAGCAGCTTAGGGGGGACCGAGCAGTACTTC.

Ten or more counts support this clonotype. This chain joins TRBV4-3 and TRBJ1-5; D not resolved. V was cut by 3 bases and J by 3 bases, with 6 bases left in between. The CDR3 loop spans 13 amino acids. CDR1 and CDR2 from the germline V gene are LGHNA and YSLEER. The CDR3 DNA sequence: TGCGCCAGCAGCCAGAGGGTCAATCAGCCCCAGCATTTT. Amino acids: CASSQRVNQPQHF.

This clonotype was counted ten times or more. Written as DNA, the CDR3 is TGTGCCAGCAGTGAAGGGGGGTACGAGCAGTACTTC. Amino acids: CASSEGGYEQYF. The genes are TRBV6-1 and TRBJ2-7; D is possibly TRBD1 or TRBD2 (5 bases each). The CDR3 has 12 residues. V dropped 1 base and J dropped 4 bases, with 5 bases sitting between them. The germline V gene encodes CDR1 MNHNS and CDR2 SASEGT.

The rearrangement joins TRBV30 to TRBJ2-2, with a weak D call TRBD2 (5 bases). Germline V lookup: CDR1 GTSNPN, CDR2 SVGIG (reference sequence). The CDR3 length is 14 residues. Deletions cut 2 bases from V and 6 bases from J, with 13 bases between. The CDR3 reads CAWSPPGGPGELFF. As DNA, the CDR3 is TGTGCCTGGAGTCCCCCAGGAGGTCCCGGGGAGCTGTTTTTT.

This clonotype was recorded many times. The CDR3 region is CASRTSGGVYEQYF. DNA for the CDR3: TGTGCCAGCAGGACGAGCGGGGGCGTCTACGAGCAGTACTTC. The chain employs TRBV6-6 and TRBJ2-7; 8 bases match TRBD2. There are 14 residues in the CDR3. Germline V gives CDR1 MNHNY, CDR2 SVGAGI (reference sequence). The V and J ends lost 6 bases and 3 bases, in that order; junction bases with no gene match: 7.

CDR3 amino acids: CASSPGGRTDTQYF. For the CDR3, the DNA is TGCGCCAGCAGCCCAGGTGGTCGGACAGATACGCAGTATTTT. The chain is built from TRBV4-1 and TRBJ2-3, with no clear D. The germline V and J ends were trimmed by 4 bases and 3 bases, with 11 bases remaining between them. Germline lookup yields CDR1 MGHRA and CDR2 YSYEKL. The CDR3 loop spans 14 amino acids.

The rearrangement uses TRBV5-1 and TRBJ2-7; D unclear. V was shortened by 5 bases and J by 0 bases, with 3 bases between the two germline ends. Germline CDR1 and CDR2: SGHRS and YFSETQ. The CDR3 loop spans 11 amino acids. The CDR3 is CASRTSYEQYF. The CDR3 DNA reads TGCGCCAGCAGGACCTCCTACGAGCAGTACTTC.

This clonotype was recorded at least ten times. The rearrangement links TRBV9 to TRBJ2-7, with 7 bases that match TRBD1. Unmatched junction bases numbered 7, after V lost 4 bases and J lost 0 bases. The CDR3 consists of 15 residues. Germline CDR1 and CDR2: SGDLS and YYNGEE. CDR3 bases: TGTGCCAGCAGCCCCCATGGACAGGACTCCTACGAGCAGTACTTC. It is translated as CASSPHGQDSYEQYF.

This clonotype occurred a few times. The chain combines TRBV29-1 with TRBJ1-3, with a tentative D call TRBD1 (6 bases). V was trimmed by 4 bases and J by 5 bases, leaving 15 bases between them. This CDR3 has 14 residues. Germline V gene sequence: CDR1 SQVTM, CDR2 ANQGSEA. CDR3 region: CSVGLDSQRNTIYF. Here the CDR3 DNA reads TGCAGCGTTGGGTTGGACAGTCAGAGAAACACCATATATTTT.

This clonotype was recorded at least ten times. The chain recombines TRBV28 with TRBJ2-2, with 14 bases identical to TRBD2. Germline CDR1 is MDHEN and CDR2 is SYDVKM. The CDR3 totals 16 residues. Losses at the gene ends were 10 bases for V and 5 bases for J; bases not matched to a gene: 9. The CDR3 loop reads CATKTSGRAGTGELFF. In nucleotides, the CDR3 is TGTGCCACCAAGACTAGCGGGAGGGCCGGAACCGGGGAGCTGTTTTTT.

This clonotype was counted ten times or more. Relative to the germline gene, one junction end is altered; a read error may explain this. CDR3: CASSLATGGQTQYF. The CDR3 region has the DNA TGTGCTAGCAGCTTAGCGACCGGGGGCCAGACCCAGTACTTC. J is TRBJ2-5 and V is TRBV7-7; either TRBD1 or TRBD2 may supply D (6 bases each). Per the germline V gene, CDR1 is SSHAT and CDR2 is FNYEAQ (reference sequence). The CDR3 has 14 residues.

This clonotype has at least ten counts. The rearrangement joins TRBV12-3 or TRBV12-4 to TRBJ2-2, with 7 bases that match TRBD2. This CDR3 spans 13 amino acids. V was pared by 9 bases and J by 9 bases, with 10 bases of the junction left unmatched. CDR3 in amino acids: CASFQTSIRELFF. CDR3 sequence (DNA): TGTGCCAGTTTTCAGACTAGCATCCGGGAGCTGTTTTTT.

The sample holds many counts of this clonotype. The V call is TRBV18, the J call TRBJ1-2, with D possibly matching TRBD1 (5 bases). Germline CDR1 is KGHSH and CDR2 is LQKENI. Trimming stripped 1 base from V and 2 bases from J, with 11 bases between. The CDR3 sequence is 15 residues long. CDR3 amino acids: CASSPQSGYNYGYTF. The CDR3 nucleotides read TGTGCCAGCTCACCACAGTCAGGGTACAACTATGGCTACACCTTC.

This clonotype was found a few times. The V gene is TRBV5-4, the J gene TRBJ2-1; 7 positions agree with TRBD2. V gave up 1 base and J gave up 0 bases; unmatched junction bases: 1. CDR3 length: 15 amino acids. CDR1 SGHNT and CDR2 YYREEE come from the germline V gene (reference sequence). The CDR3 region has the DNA TGTGCCAGCAGCTTGACTAGCGCCTCCTACAATGAGCAGTTCTTC. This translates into CASSLTSASYNEQFF.